Presented here are 18 T cell receptor beta chains from one specimen sequenced in a study of blood T cell repertoires in COVID-19. Clones were read by immunoSEQ multiplex PCR, and TCRdb kept only the in-frame ones, dropping some. The table records about 150,000 clones, approximately 73% of them present only once. Input material: peripheral blood. The receptors derive from a woman of 80 years or more with acute or convalescent COVID-19.

This chain uses TRBV7-2 with TRBJ2-1; the D gene is possibly TRBD1 (6 bases). Germline lookup yields CDR1 SGHTA and CDR2 FQGNSA. Trimming pared 4 bases from V and 3 bases from J, leaving 19 bases between. The CDR3 length is 17 residues. CDR3 DNA sequence: TGTGCCAGCAGCTCCCTCTGGGCGCGACAGGACTACAATGAGCAGTTCTTC. It yields the protein CASSSLWARQDYNEQFF.

The rearrangement uses TRBV24-1 and TRBJ2-3, with a possible D match to TRBD1 (5 bases). The V end lost 4 bases, the J end lost 0 bases, and 19 bases lay between the germline ends. Germline CDR1 reads KGHDR; CDR2 reads SFDVKD. There are 18 residues in the CDR3. Here the CDR3 reads CATSESRGRPSSTDTQYF. The CDR3, as DNA: TGTGCCACCAGTGAAAGTAGGGGCAGGCCCTCTAGCACAGATACGCAGTATTTT.

The CDR3 spells CASSLGGGNADTQYF. In DNA, the CDR3 is TGTGCCAGCAGCTTAGGCGGGGGGAACGCAGATACGCAGTATTTT. The chain has TRBV7-2 and TRBJ2-3; 8 nucleotides align to TRBD2. Per germline, CDR1 SGHTA and CDR2 FQGNSA. The J segment lost 4 bases and the V segment lost 1 base, leaving 4 bases of the junction unmatched. The CDR3 length is 15 residues.

The chain joins TRBV2 to TRBJ1-3, with D maybe TRBD1 (5 bases). The CDR3 runs to 17 residues. Trimming took off 4 bases at V and 0 bases at J, with 16 bases between the two ends. CDR1 and CDR2 (germline): SNHLY, FYNNEI. As DNA, the CDR3 is TGTGCCAGCAGTGCGGGTCTTCGGACACTCTCTGGAAACACCATATATTTT. This gives the protein CASSAGLRTLSGNTIYF.

The chain carries TRBV6-5 and TRBJ1-3, with TRBD1 identical over 9 bases. Germline trimming cut 6 bases from V and 6 bases from J; bases unmatched to any gene: 6. This CDR3 is built from 14 residues. Germline assignment: CDR1 MNHEY and CDR2 SVGAGI. DNA for the CDR3: TGTGCCAGCAGAACGACAGGGGGGGCAAACACCATATATTTT. It is translated as CASRTTGGANTIYF.

V gene TRBV4-2 combines with J gene TRBJ1-4, with 9 bases lining up with TRBD1. Germline values: CDR1 LGHNA, CDR2 YNFKEQ. J lost 0 bases, V lost 4 bases, and 9 bases had no gene match. This CDR3 region has 18 residues. Written as DNA, the CDR3 is TGTGCCAGCAGCCGCCAGGGACAGGGACTATCAACTAATGAAAAACTGTTTTTT. Its protein is CASSRQGQGLSTNEKLFF.

This clone was detected a few times. The chain employs TRBV4-3 and TRBJ2-4; tentatively, D is TRBD1 (5 bases). This CDR3 region has 15 residues. The V end lost 0 bases, the J end lost 4 bases, and 10 bases lay between the germline ends. Germline loops: CDR1 LGHNA, CDR2 YSLEER. Here the CDR3 DNA reads TGCGCCAGCAGCCAAGATCCCCGACAGAAAAACATTCAGTACTTC. Protein: CASSQDPRQKNIQYF.

J is TRBJ1-4 and V is TRBV7-9, with a weak D call TRBD1 (5 bases). Germline-derived CDR1 and CDR2 are SEHNR and FQNEAQ (reference sequence). The CDR3 covers 17 residues. The V and J ends lost 4 bases and 3 bases respectively, with 18 bases between them. The DNA of the CDR3 is TGTGCCAGCAGCTATATGACAGCCCGGGCCGCTAATGAAAAACTGTTTTTT. It codes for CASSYMTARAANEKLFF.

This chain links TRBV12-3 or TRBV12-4 with TRBJ2-7; 8 positions agree with TRBD1. The CDR3 consists of 13 residues. The V segment lost 6 bases and the J segment 6 bases; nucleotides outside the gene matches: 7. CDR3 amino acids: CASRPGQVGEQYF. The CDR3 DNA reads TGTGCCAGCAGACCGGGACAGGTAGGCGAGCAGTACTTC.

This clone was seen a handful of times. CDR3 in DNA: TGTGCCAGCATGGAAGAAGGGGCACAGCCCCAGCATTTT. Translating it yields CASMEEGAQPQHF. V usage is TRBV2 and J usage is TRBJ1-5; D possibly corresponds to TRBD1 (5 bases). Germline V gene data show CDR1 as SNHLY and CDR2 as FYNNEI. The CDR3 runs 13 residues. Deletions cut 7 bases from V and 7 bases from J, with 14 bases between. Complete variable domain (other parts from reference TRBV2 and TRBJ1-5): EPEVTQTPSHQVTQMGQEVILRCVPISNHLYFYWYRQILGQKVEFLVSFYNNEISEKSEIFDDQFSVERPDGSNFTLKIRSTKLEDSAMYFCASMEEGAQPQHFGDGTRLSIL.

The gene calls are TRBV11-2 and TRBJ2-2, with D perhaps TRBD1 (7 bases). Germline CDR1 SGHAT, CDR2 FQNNGV. This CDR3 is 15 amino acids long. V was cut by 4 bases and J by 8 bases, with 17 bases left in between. CDR3 sequence reads: CASSWRDSRAGELFF. The CDR3 DNA is TGTGCCAGCAGCTGGAGGGACAGCAGGGCGGGGGAGCTGTTTTTT.

The chain links TRBV4-1 to TRBJ2-1, with D possibly being TRBD2 (6 bases). V shed 0 bases and J shed 8 bases, with 17 bases lying between them. Per the germline V gene, CDR1 is MGHRA and CDR2 is YSYEKL. The CDR3 spans 16 residues. CDR3 sequence: CASSQDERANFYEQFF. The CDR3 nucleotides are TGCGCCAGCAGCCAAGATGAGCGGGCCAACTTCTATGAGCAGTTCTTC.

This sequence joins TRBV7-3 and TRBJ2-4; TRBD1 might be the D (6 bases). The CDR3 is 16 residues long. The V gene's germline CDR1 is SGHTA and CDR2 FQGTGA. Trimming stripped 2 bases from V and 6 bases from J, with 17 bases between. The CDR3 protein is CASSLGLGAGLNIQYF. In nucleotides, the CDR3 is TGTGCCAGCAGCTTAGGCTTGGGGGCAGGCTTAAACATTCAGTACTTC.

V usage is TRBV7-9 and J usage is TRBJ1-6; 10 nucleotides match TRBD1. V shed 1 base and J 9 bases; nucleotides not matched to a gene: 3. Per germline, CDR1 SEHNR and CDR2 FQNEAQ (reference sequence). The CDR3 covers 15 residues. In nucleotides, the CDR3 is TGTGCCAGCAGCTTAGTGGACAGGGGGATTTCACCCCTCCACTTT. It encodes CASSLVDRGISPLHF.

Concerning this clone: This sample includes further DNA sequences coding for the same CDR3. This chain connects TRBV7-2 to TRBJ2-3; TRBD2 matches 12 bases. The CDR3 contains 16 residues. V was pared by 1 base and J by 6 bases, with 5 bases of the junction left unmatched. Germline CDR1 reads SGHTA; CDR2 reads FQGNSA. The CDR3 here is CASSLELAGGVDTQYF. In DNA, the CDR3 is TGTGCCAGCAGCTTAGAACTAGCGGGGGGTGTCGATACGCAGTATTTT.

The rearrangement uses TRBV7-9 and TRBJ1-5; possible D gene TRBD1, 6 bases. The CDR3 runs 14 residues. Trimming took off 5 bases at V and 3 bases at J, with 11 bases between the two ends. CDR1 SEHNR and CDR2 FQNEAQ come from the germline V gene (reference sequence). As DNA, the CDR3 is TGTGCCAGCAGCCCAGACAGGTACAATCAGCCCCAGCATTTT. Encoded protein: CASSPDRYNQPQHF.

J is TRBJ2-2 and V is TRBV20-1; TRBD2 aligns across 9 bases. This CDR3 has 14 residues. V lost 3 bases and J lost 8; bases outside the gene matches: 7. Germline CDR1 is DFQATT and CDR2 is SNEGSKA (reference sequence). The CDR3 reads CSASWLAGFGELFF. The CDR3 coding sequence is TGCAGTGCTAGTTGGCTAGCGGGGTTTGGGGAGCTGTTTTTT.

The chain employs TRBV5-1 and TRBJ2-7; no clear D gene. Looked up from germline, CDR1 is SGHRS and CDR2 is YFSETQ. The V gene lost 4 bases and the J gene lost 0 bases, with 5 bases spanning the gap. The CDR3 extends over 12 amino acids. The CDR3 here is CASSPNSYEQYF. The CDR3 region has the DNA TGCGCCAGCAGCCCCAACTCCTACGAGCAGTACTTC.